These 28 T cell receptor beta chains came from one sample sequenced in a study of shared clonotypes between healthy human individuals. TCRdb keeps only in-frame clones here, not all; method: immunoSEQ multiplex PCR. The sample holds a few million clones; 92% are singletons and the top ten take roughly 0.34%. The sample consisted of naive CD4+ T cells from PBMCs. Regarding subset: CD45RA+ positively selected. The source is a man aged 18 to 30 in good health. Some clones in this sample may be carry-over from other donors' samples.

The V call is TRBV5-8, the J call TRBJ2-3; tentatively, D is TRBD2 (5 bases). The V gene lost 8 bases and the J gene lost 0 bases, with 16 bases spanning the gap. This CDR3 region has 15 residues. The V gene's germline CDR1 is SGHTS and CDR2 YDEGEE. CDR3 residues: CARIIARPSTDTQYF. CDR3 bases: TGTGCCAGGATCATAGCGCGTCCTAGCACAGATACGCAGTATTTT.

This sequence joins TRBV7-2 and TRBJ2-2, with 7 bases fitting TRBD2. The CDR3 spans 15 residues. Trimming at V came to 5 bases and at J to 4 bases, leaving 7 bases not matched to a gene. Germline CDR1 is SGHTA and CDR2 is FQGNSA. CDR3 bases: TGTGCCAGCAGCCGGAGGCAGCGGGGCACCGGGGAGCTGTTTTTT. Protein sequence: CASSRRQRGTGELFF.

The chain's CDR3 is CASSSRDGLNEKLFF. CDR3 in DNA: TGTGCCAGCAGCTCCCGTGATGGGCTTAATGAAAAACTGTTTTTT. This chain uses TRBV5-6 with TRBJ1-4; no clear D gene. Trimming took 3 bases from V and 4 from J, leaving 13 bases between them. CDR1 and CDR2 (germline): SGHDT, YYEEEE. This CDR3 comprises 15 residues.

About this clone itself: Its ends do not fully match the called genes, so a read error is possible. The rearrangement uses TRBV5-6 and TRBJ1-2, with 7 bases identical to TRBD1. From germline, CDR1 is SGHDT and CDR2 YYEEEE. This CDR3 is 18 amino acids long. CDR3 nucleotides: TGTGCCCGCAGCTCCCGGCGGGGGAGGGGGCCCATCGACTATGGCTACACCTTC. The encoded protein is CARSSRRGRGPIDYGYTF.

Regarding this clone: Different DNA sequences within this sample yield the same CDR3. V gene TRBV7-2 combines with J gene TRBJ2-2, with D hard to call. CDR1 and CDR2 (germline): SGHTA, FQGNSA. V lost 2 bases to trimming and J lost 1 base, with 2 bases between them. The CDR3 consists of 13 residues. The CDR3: CASSLRNTGELFF. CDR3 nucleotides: TGTGCCAGCAGCTTAAGGAACACCGGGGAGCTGTTTTTT.

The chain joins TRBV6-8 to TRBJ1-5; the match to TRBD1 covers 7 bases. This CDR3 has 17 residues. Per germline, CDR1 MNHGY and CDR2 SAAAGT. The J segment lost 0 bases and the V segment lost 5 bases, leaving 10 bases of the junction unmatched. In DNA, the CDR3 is TGTGCCAGCAGTCACAGGGGTGGCTCTTATAGCAATCAGCCCCAGCATTTT. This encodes CASSHRGGSYSNQPQHF.

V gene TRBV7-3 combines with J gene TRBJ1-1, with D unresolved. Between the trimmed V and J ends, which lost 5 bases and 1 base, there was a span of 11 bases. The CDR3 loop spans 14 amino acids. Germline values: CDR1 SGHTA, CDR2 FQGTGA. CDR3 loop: CASSGGRTNTEAFF. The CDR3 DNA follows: TGTGCCAGCAGCGGAGGACGGACGAACACTGAAGCTTTCTTT.

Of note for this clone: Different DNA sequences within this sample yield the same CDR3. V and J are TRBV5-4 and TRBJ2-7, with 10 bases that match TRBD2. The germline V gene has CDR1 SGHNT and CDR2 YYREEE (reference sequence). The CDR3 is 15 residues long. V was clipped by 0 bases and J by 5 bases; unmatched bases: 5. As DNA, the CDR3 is TGTGCCAGCAGCTTGGTGCCTAGCGGGAGCCACGAGCAGTACTTC. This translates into CASSLVPSGSHEQYF. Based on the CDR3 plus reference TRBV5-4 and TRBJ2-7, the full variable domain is ETGVTQSPTHLIKTRGQQVTLRCSSQSGHNTVSWYQQALGQGPQFIFQYYREEENGRGNFPPRFSGLQFPNYSSELNVNALELDDSALYLCASSLVPSGSHEQYFGPGTRLTVT.

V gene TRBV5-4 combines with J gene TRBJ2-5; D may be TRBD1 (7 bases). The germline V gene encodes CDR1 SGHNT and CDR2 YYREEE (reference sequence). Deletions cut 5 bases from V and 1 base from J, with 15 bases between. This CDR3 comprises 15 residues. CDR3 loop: CASRAAGGSQETQYF. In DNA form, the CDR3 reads TGTGCCAGCAGGGCGGCAGGGGGGTCCCAAGAGACCCAGTACTTC.

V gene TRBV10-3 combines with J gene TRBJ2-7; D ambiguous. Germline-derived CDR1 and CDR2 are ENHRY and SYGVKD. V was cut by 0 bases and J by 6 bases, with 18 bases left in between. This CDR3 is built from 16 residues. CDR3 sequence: CAISESLTLGFGEQYF. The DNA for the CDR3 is TGTGCCATCAGTGAGTCATTGACCCTAGGGTTCGGCGAGCAGTACTTC.

The CDR3 spells CASTSPGTDTQYF. CDR3 DNA sequence: TGTGCCAGCACCTCCCCGGGCACAGATACGCAGTATTTT. The chain uses TRBV6-5 and TRBJ2-3; D remains ambiguous. V lost 7 bases and J lost 1, with 9 bases in between. CDR1 and CDR2 from the germline V gene are MNHEY and SVGAGI. This CDR3 is 13 amino acids long.

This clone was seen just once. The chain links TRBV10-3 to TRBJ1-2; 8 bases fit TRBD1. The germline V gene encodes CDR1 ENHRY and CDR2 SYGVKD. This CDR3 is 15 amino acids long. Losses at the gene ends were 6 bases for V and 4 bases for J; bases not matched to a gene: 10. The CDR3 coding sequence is TGTGCCATCAGCAAAGACAGGGGCCAAACCTATGGCTACACCTTC. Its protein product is CAISKDRGQTYGYTF.

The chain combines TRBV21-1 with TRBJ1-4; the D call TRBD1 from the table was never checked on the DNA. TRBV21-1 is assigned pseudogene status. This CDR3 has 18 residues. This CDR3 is CASSKALDSNSTNEKLFF. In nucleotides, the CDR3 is TGTGCCAGCAGCAAAGCGCTGGACAGCAACTCAACTAATGAAAAACTGTTTTTT.

DNA of the CDR3: TGTGCCAGCATATTCTCTCCGGGCACTGAAGCTTTCTTT. As protein: CASIFSPGTEAFF. The rearrangement joins TRBV28 to TRBJ1-1, with D hard to call. Between the trimmed V and J ends, which lost 7 bases and 4 bases, there was a span of 13 bases. This CDR3 contains 13 residues. CDR1 is MDHEN and CDR2 is SYDVKM in the germline V gene.

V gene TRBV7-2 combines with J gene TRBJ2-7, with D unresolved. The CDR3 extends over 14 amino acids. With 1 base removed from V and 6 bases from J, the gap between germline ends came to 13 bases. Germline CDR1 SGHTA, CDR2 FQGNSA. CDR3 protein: CASSLGSANGEQYF. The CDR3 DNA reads TGTGCCAGCAGCTTAGGGTCGGCAAACGGCGAGCAGTACTTC.

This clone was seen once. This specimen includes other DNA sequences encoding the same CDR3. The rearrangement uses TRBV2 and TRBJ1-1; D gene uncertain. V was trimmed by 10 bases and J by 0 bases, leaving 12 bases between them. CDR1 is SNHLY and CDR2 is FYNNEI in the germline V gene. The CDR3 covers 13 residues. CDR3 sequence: CATRTGMNTEAFF. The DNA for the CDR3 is TGTGCCACCCGGACGGGTATGAACACTGAAGCTTTCTTT.

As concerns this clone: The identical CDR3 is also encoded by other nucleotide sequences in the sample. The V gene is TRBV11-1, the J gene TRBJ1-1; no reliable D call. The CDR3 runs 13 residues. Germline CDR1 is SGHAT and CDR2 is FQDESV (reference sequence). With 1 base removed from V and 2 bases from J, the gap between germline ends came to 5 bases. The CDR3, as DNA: TGTGCCAGCAGCTTAGTAGAAAACACTGAAGCTTTCTTT. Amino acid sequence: CASSLVENTEAFF.

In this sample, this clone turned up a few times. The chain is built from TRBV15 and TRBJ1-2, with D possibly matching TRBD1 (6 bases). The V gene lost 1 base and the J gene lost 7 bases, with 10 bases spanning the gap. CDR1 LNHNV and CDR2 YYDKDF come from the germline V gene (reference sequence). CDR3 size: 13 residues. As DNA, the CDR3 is TGTGCCACCAGCAGAGTAAGAGGGGGTGGCTACACCTTC. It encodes CATSRVRGGGYTF.

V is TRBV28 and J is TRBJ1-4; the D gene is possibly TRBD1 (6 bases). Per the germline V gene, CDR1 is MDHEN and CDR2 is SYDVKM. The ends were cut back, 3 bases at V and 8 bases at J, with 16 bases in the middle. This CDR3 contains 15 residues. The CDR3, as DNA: TGTGCCAGCAGTTTTAAAGGGTGGGGACAAGAAAAACTGTTTTTT. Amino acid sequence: CASSFKGWGQEKLFF.

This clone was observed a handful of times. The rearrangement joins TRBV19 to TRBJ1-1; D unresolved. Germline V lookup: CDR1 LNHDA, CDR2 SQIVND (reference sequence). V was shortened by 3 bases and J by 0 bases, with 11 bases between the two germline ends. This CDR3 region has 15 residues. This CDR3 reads CASSIRPSMNTEAFF. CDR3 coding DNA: TGTGCCAGTAGTATTCGGCCGAGCATGAACACTGAAGCTTTCTTT.

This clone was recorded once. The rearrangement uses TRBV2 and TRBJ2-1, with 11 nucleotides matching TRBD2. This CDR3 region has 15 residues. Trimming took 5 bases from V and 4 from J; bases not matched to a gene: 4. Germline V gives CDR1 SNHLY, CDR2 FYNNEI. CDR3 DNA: TGTGCCAGCAGTAAGACTAGCGGGACGTACAATGAGCAGTTCTTC. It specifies CASSKTSGTYNEQFF.

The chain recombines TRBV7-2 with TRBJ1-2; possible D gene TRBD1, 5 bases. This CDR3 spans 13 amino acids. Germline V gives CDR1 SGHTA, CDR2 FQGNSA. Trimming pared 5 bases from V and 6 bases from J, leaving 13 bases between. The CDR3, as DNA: TGTGCCAGCAGCCCGGGACCGGCCCATGGCTACACCTTC. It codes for CASSPGPAHGYTF.

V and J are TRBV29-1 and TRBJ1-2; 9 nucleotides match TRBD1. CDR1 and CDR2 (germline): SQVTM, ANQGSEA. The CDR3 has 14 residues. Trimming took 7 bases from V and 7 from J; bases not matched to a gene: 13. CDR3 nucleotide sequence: TGCAGCGGTCGTGTCGGGACAGGGACTAGTGGCTACACCTTC. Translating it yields CSGRVGTGTSGYTF.

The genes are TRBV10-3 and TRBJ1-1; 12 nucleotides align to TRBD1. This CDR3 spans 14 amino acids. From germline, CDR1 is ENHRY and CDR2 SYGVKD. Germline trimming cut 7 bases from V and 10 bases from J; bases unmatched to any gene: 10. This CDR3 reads CAITDPGQGARAFF. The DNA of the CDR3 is TGTGCCATCACCGATCCGGGACAGGGGGCGCGAGCTTTCTTT.

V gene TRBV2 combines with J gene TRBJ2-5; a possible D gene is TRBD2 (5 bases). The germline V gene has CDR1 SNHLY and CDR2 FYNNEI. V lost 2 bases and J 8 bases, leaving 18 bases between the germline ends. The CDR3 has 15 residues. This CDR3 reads CASSENGVGVDTQYF. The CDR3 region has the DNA TGTGCCAGCAGTGAAAACGGAGTCGGGGTCGATACCCAGTACTTC.

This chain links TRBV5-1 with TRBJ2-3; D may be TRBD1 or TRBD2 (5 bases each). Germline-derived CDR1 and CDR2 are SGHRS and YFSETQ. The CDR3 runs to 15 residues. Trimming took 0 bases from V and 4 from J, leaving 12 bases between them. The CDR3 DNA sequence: TGCGCCAGCAGCTTGGATATTGGGGGTGCAGATACGCAGTATTTT. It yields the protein CASSLDIGGADTQYF.

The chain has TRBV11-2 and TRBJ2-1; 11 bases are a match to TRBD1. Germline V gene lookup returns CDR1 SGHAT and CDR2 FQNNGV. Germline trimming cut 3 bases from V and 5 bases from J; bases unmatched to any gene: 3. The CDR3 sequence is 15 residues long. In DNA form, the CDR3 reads TGTGCCAGCAGCTTCCGGGACAGGGGGAACAATGAGCAGTTCTTC. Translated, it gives CASSFRDRGNNEQFF. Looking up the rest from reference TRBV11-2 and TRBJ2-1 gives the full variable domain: EAGVAQSPRYKIIEKRQSVAFWCNPISGHATLYWYQQILGQGPKLLIQFQNNGVVDDSQLPKDRFSAERLKGVDSTLKIQPAKLEDSAVYLCASSFRDRGNNEQFFGPGTRLTVL.

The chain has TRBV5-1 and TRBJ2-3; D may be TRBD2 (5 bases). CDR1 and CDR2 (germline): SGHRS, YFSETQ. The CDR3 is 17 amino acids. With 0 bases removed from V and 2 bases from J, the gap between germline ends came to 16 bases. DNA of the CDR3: TGCGCCAGCAGCTTGGGAATCTTGGCTAGCCCCACAGATACGCAGTATTTT. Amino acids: CASSLGILASPTDTQYF.